This record covers a single T cell receptor (beta chain). The CDR3 is 16 amino acids. The trim removed 1 base at V and 0 bases at J, leaving 7 bases unmatched. The germline gives CDR1 SGHRS, CDR2 YFSETQ. The data stem from a study of blood T cell repertoires in COVID-19. Background on the study: Specimens from acute and convalescent COVID-19 originated in the United States, Italy and Spain. Sources were T cells, B-cell-depleted T cells, or PBMCs; the material itself was cDNA or gDNA.

The table came from immunoSEQ multiplex PCR; TCRdb's copy has only in-frame clones and leaves some out. The sample consists of approximately 310,000 clones, around 87% of them appearing once. This sequence was found in a man aged 45-60 years with active or convalescent COVID-19. The sequenced sample consisted of peripheral blood. V and J are TRBV5-1 and TRBJ2-7; 7 bases agree with TRBD2. The CDR3 reads CASSLREAGISYEQYF. The CDR3 region has the DNA TGCGCCAGCAGCTTGAGGGAAGCGGGAATCTCCTACGAGCAGTACTTC.